These T cell receptor beta chains were read from a single sample in a study of identical twins. From the 5' RACE reads, TCRdb called clonotypes with MiXCR, one entry per CDR3 protein. The repertoire includes under 300,000 distinct CDR3 sequences, 11% to 15% of them detected once, and approximately 8.2% sits in the top ten. What was sequenced was memory (CD45RO+) T cells sorted from blood. These receptor sequences come from a woman aged 18-29 years in good health. Each CDR3 is given with its conserved first and last residue. A D gene is named only where the DNA matches it firmly. Clone size appears in some rows only: once, few, many, or a class for an expanded clone.

NA NA TRBJ1-1 TRBV20-1 TGCAGTGGTAGAAAGTCGGCGGACGGTGAAGCTTTCTTT CSGRKSADGEAFF
NA few TRBJ1-1 TRBV7-6 TGTGCCAGCAGCAGCGTTGCAGGGAACACTGAAGCTTTCTTT CASSSVAGNTEAFF
NA NA TRBJ2-2 TRBV6-1 TGTGCCAGCAGTCCCAGGACATCGGGGACCGGGGAGCTGTTTTTT CASSPRTSGTGELFF
TRBD2 NA TRBJ2-1 TRBV9 TGTGCCAGCAGCTCTAGGACTAGCGGGAGTAATGAGCAGTTCTTC CASSSRTSGSNEQFF
NA NA TRBJ2-5 TRBV11-2 TGTGCCAGCGGCCCCGACTCTACTTTGGAGACCCAGTACTTC CASGPDSTLETQYF
TRBD2 few TRBJ2-1 TRBV29-1 TGCAGCGTCGGACTAGCGGTAAATGAGCAGTTCTTC CSVGLAVNEQFF
NA many TRBJ1-2 TRBV5-6 TGTGCCAGCAGCGGGCAGGGTATAAACTATGGCTACACCTTC CASSGQGINYGYTF
NA NA TRBJ1-2 TRBV6-2/TRBV6-3 TGTGCCAGCAGTTACTCGGTAGCCCACTATGGCTACACCTTC CASSYSVAHYGYTF
NA NA TRBJ2-3 TRBV20-1 TGCAGTGCCTTAGACCCCAGGGGCAGAGATACGCAGTATTTT CSALDPRGRDTQYF
TRBD1 NA TRBJ2-1 TRBV6-5 TGTGCCAGCAGTTACCTCAAAAGGGGGCGAGGTGAGCAGTTCTTC CASSYLKRGRGEQFF
NA few TRBJ1-2 TRBV5-5 TGTGCCAGCAGCTTGGCCGAGCGGAACTATGGCTACACCTTC CASSLAERNYGYTF
NA many TRBJ1-1 TRBV20-1 TGCAGTGCTAGACCCCCTCGGACAGACACTGAAGCTTTCTTT CSARPPRTDTEAFF
NA NA TRBJ2-7 TRBV19 TGTGCCAGTAGTATAGGACACGACGAGCAGTACTTC CASSIGHDEQYF
TRBD1 few TRBJ1-1 TRBV9 TGTGCCAGCAGCGTAGGGGGACAGGGTATCTTCTTT CASSVGGQGIFF
TRBD1 NA TRBJ2-3 TRBV24-1 TGTGCCACCAGTGACCGGGGGGACAGGGGAACAGATACGCAGTATTTT CATSDRGDRGTDTQYF
NA many TRBJ2-5 TRBV20-1 TGCAGTGCTAGCAGATATATAGCGGAAGAGACCCAGTACTTC CSASRYIAEETQYF
TRBD2 NA TRBJ2-2 TRBV5-1 TGCGCCTCTGGGGCGGGGGCCGGGGAGCTGTTTTTT CASGAGAGELFF
NA NA TRBJ2-3 TRBV13 TGTGCCGCAGAGAGGGCCGGCACAGATACGCAGTATTTT CAAERAGTDTQYF
TRBD1 few TRBJ2-7 TRBV27 TGTGCCAGCAGCCACCGGGACAGGGCCAATTACGAGCAGTACTTC CASSHRDRANYEQYF
NA NA TRBJ2-7 TRBV20-1 TGCAGTGCTCCCAGGGGGGCGGGGGCCCTCGGGGAGCAGTACTTC CSAPRGAGALGEQYF
TRBD1 many TRBJ1-1 TRBV29-1 TGCAGCGTTGCAGGGGGGGGGACTGAAGCTTTCTTT CSVAGGGTEAFF
TRBD2 few TRBJ2-7 TRBV2 TGTGCCAGGCAAGGACTAGCGGGCTACGAGCAGTACTTC CARQGLAGYEQYF
TRBD2 NA TRBJ2-2 TRBV6-1 TGTGCCAGCAGTGAGGCGGGGGGGGAGGGCACCGGGGAGCTGTTTTTT CASSEAGGEGTGELFF
NA many TRBJ1-4 TRBV20-1 TGCAGTGTCCAGTCAACTAATGAAAAACTGTTTTTT CSVQSTNEKLFF
NA NA TRBJ1-2 TRBV4-3 TGCGCCAGCAGCCAATTCCAGGGAGAATACGGCTACACCTTC CASSQFQGEYGYTF